In this sample, the clone carrying this T cell receptor (beta chain) turned up many times. As yet, its antigen is unknown. TCRdb called the 5' RACE reads again in MiXCR, with one record for every CDR3 protein. The sample yields some 97,000 distinct CDR3 sequences, under 4.5% seen once. These data originate in a study of spatial heterogeneity in lung cancer. Findings and caveats of the study: Counts for ubiquitous and regional expanded TCRs went along with ubiquitous and regional nonsynonymous mutations, respectively. It was found that expanded intratumoral alpha and beta TCR counts tracked tumor mutation counts.

This sample's time point: sample taken at primary tumor resection. This TCR was recovered from a male donor with early-stage non-small cell lung cancer. The starting material was lung tumor tissue, obtained at surgery.

This CDR3 reads CASSLTGLLYQETQYF. The CDR3 nucleotides read TGTGCCAGCAGTTTAACGGGGCTACTGTACCAAGAGACCCAGTACTTC. This chain links TRBV6-5 with TRBJ2-5; either TRBD1 or TRBD2 may fit D (5 bases each). Trimming took off 4 bases at V and 0 bases at J, with 15 bases between the two ends. Germline V lookup: CDR1 MNHEY, CDR2 SVGAGI. This CDR3 has 16 residues.